This TCR beta chain was sequenced for a study of T-cell memory formation after mild COVID-19. Many counts were recorded for this clonotype. One junction end disagrees with the germline gene, perhaps due to a read error. The V gene's germline CDR1 is SGHKS and CDR2 YYEKEE (reference sequence). The CDR3 loop spans 12 amino acids. In TCRdb, the 5' RACE reads were re-called with MiXCR into one record per CDR3 protein. The sample consists of about 420,000 distinct CDR3 sequences, more than 20% of them appearing once. The rearrangement uses TRBV5-5 and TRBJ1-2, with a weak D call TRBD1 (6 bases). Sequenced input: PBMCs or a T cell subset sorted from them (not recorded which). The TCR was taken from an adult woman who had mild COVID-19 (a few samples of this study predate the infection). Cell type and time point are not known. CDR3 DNA: TGTGCCAGCAGCCATCTACAGGGCCCGCTCGCCTTC. Residues: CASSHLQGPLAF.